The T cell receptor (beta chain) described here comes from a study of T cell responses to AZD1222 COVID-19 vaccine. The method was immunoSEQ multiplex PCR; TCRdb's version includes in-frame clones alone and lacks a portion of them. Of about 120,000 clones in the sample, 91% were seen once. Trimming cost V 2 bases and J 5 bases, with 12 bases left between them. Per the germline V gene, CDR1 is LNHDA and CDR2 is SQIVND (reference sequence). The CDR3 loop spans 15 amino acids. The sequencing here drew on peripheral blood, taken on day 0 of AZD1222 vaccination. The TCR originated in an adult in good health. This rearrangement joins TRBV19 to TRBJ1-4; D remains unclear. The CDR3: CASSIRGGLNEKLFF. The CDR3 nucleotides read TGTGCCAGTAGTATACGCGGAGGGCTGAATGAAAAACTGTTTTTT.